Presented here are 5 T cell receptor beta chains from one specimen sequenced in a study of Ad26.COV2.S vaccination and SARS-CoV-2 variants. Treatment: roughly 20 received Ad26.COV2.S at low or high dose, single or two shots; a few received placebo; per-sample allocation not given. It was on day 63 after the first vaccine or placebo injection that samples were taken. Clones were read by immunoSEQ multiplex PCR, and TCRdb kept only the in-frame ones, dropping some. Of approximately 300,000 clones in the sample, around four fifths were seen once. The specimen was peripheral blood, collected in a trial of Ad26.COV2.S vaccine versus placebo. These receptors came from a person aged 18 to 59 who received the Ad26.COV2.S COVID-19 vaccine or a placebo.

V and J are TRBV2 and TRBJ1-5; D not resolved. This CDR3 contains 15 residues. Trimming pared 7 bases from V and 2 bases from J, leaving 15 bases between. From germline, CDR1 is SNHLY and CDR2 FYNNEI. CDR3 nucleotide sequence: TGTGCCAGCAACCCTATAGGGTTGGGCAATCAGCCCCAGCATTTT. It encodes CASNPIGLGNQPQHF. The variable domain in full, with the rest retrieved from reference TRBV2 and TRBJ1-5, is EPEVTQTPSHQVTQMGQEVILRCVPISNHLYFYWYRQILGQKVEFLVSFYNNEISEKSEIFDDQFSVERPDGSNFTLKIRSTKLEDSAMYFCASNPIGLGNQPQHFGDGTRLSIL.

This clone was recorded only once. The chain joins TRBV28 to TRBJ1-2; the match to TRBD1 covers 8 bases. The V segment lost 4 bases and the J segment 4 bases; nucleotides outside the gene matches: 5. Germline CDR1 reads MDHEN; CDR2 reads SYDVKM. This CDR3 is 14 amino acids long. The CDR3 loop is CASSSRGRGYGYTF. CDR3 nucleotides: TGTGCCAGCAGTTCCAGGGGGCGCGGCTATGGCTACACCTTC.

The V and J genes are TRBV5-6 and TRBJ1-1, with 7 bases lining up with TRBD1. Germline V gives CDR1 SGHDT, CDR2 YYEEEE. This CDR3 is built from 15 residues. V trimming: 4 bases; J trimming: 1 base; junction bases outside the gene matches: 7. This CDR3 is CASSGTGAQNTEAFF. The CDR3 nucleotides read TGTGCCAGCAGCGGCACAGGGGCCCAGAACACTGAAGCTTTCTTT.

This clone was recorded only once. This rearrangement joins TRBV18 to TRBJ1-1; D perhaps matches TRBD1 (6 bases). The CDR3 has 13 amino acids. The V gene lost 2 bases and the J gene lost 8 bases, with 12 bases spanning the gap. The germline gives CDR1 KGHSH, CDR2 LQKENI. Here the CDR3 DNA reads TGTGCCAGCTCACCAGACAGGCTCCAGGAAGCTTTCTTT. Translated, it gives CASSPDRLQEAFF.

This chain joins TRBV28 and TRBJ1-5, with 7 bases identical to TRBD1. With 11 bases clipped from V and 11 bases from J, the junction kept 15 bases outside the gene matches. The V gene's germline CDR1 is MDHEN and CDR2 SYDVKM. CDR3 length: 13 residues. CDR3 bases: TGTGCCGTACTGACAGGGCGAATCTCGACCCAGCATTTT. Amino acids: CAVLTGRISTQHF. The variable domain in full, with the rest retrieved from reference TRBV28 and TRBJ1-5, is DVKVTQSSRYLVKRTGEKVFLECVQDMDHENMFWYRQDPGLGLRLIYFSYDVKMKEKGDIPEGYSVSREKKERFSLILESASTNQTSMYLCAVLTGRISTQHFGDGTRLSIL.